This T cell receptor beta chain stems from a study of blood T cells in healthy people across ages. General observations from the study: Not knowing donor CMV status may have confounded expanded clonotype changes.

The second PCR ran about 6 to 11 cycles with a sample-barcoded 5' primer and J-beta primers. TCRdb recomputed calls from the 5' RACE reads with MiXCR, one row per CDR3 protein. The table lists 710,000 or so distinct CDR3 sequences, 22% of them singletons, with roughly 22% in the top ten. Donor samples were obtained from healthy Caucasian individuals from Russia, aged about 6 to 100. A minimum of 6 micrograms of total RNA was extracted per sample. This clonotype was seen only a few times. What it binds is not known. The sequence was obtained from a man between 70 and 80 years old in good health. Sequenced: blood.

CDR3 in amino acids: CASSLRTGYNEKLFF. The CDR3 nucleotides read TGTGCCAGCAGCCTGCGGACAGGATATAATGAAAAACTGTTTTTT. The chain uses TRBV5-6 and TRBJ1-4; the match to TRBD1 covers 7 bases. Germline V lookup: CDR1 SGHDT, CDR2 YYEEEE. The CDR3 runs 15 residues. Trimming removed 4 bases from V and 4 bases from J; junction bases left unmatched: 7.